This T cell receptor (beta chain) derives from a study of CD8+ T cells in alopecia areata. In regard to this clone: As yet, its antigen is unknown.

The treatment: oral pan-JAK inhibitor, 5-10 mg twice daily. Lesional scalp punch biopsies and peripheral blood came from alopecia areata patients. Following RNA extraction, reverse transcription yielded cDNA that acted as the sequencing template. Sequenced by immunoSEQ multiplex PCR; TCRdb stores in-frame clones only, minus some. The sample records around 150,000 clones, around three fifths being singletons. Study-wide findings and caveats: Any link of baseline CD8+ expansion to response, resting on one nonresponder, remains uncertain.

The clonotype originates from a human donor with alopecia areata. The material sequenced was CD4+ T cells sorted from blood, taken at week 4, from a patient treated with tofacitinib.

CDR3 in DNA: TGTGCCAGCACCGACAGGGTGCGGGGCTACACCTTC. Translated, it gives CASTDRVRGYTF. The chain uses TRBV6-5 and TRBJ1-2, with TRBD1 matching over 7 bases. This CDR3 is 12 amino acids long. V was pared by 7 bases and J by 8 bases, with 7 bases of the junction left unmatched. Germline V CDR1 and CDR2: MNHEY, SVGAGI.